The 15 T cell receptor beta chains listed next were all sequenced from one sample in a study of T cell responses to AZD1222 COVID-19 vaccine. Only in-frame clones appear in the TCRdb table, and some are missing; sequencing was by immunoSEQ multiplex PCR. The table lists some 110,000 clones, about 88% of them singletons, with 35% to 50% in the top ten. The specimen was peripheral blood, collected 28 days after the second AZD1222 dose. Source of these receptors: an adult who received the AZD1222 COVID-19 vaccine.

The chain has TRBV12-5 and TRBJ2-1, with D perhaps matching TRBD1 or TRBD2 (5 bases each). CDR3 length: 15 amino acids. Trimming pared 7 bases from V and 0 bases from J, leaving 13 bases between. Germline V CDR1 and CDR2: LGHNT, FRNRAP. Here the CDR3 reads CASAPGTASYNEQFF. CDR3 coding DNA: TGTGCTAGTGCCCCTGGGACGGCCTCCTACAATGAGCAGTTCTTC.

The V and J genes are TRBV19 and TRBJ2-1; TRBD2 aligns across 10 bases. The J segment lost 4 bases and the V segment lost 5 bases, leaving 17 bases of the junction unmatched. Germline-derived CDR1 and CDR2 are LNHDA and SQIVND (reference sequence). CDR3 size: 19 residues. The CDR3 reads CASSSRGTSALSPYNEQFF. The DNA for the CDR3 is TGTGCCAGTAGTTCAAGGGGGACTAGCGCCCTGTCCCCTTACAATGAGCAGTTCTTC.

The V and J genes are TRBV12-3 or TRBV12-4 and TRBJ2-6; D gene uncertain. V was clipped by 8 bases and J by 4 bases, with 3 bases between them. The CDR3 runs to 11 residues. The CDR3 is CASAGANVLTF. The DNA for the CDR3 is TGTGCCAGCGCCGGGGCCAACGTCCTGACTTTC.

The chain couples TRBV3-1 (or the pseudogene TRBV3-2) to TRBJ2-7, with D possibly matching TRBD1 (6 bases). The length of the CDR3 is 14 residues. Trimming shortened V by 2 bases and J by 3 bases, and 11 bases separated the two germline ends. Germline V gene data show CDR1 as LGHDT and CDR2 as YNNKEL (reference sequence). For the CDR3, the DNA is TGTGCCAGCAGCCAAAGCTACAGGGACTACGAGCAGTACTTC. Translating it yields CASSQSYRDYEQYF.

The rearrangement uses TRBV18 and TRBJ2-7, with D possibly being TRBD1 (6 bases). From germline, CDR1 is KGHSH and CDR2 LQKENI. V was trimmed by 6 bases and J by 1 base, leaving 19 bases between them. This CDR3 is built from 16 residues. CDR3 DNA: TGTGCCAGCTCCCCCATAGGGCAGGGACAATCCTACGAGCAGTACTTC. As protein: CASSPIGQGQSYEQYF.

This clone was counted only a few times. The J gene is TRBJ1-1, the V gene TRBV5-1; 12 positions match TRBD1. The CDR3 is 17 residues long. Unmatched junction bases numbered 10, after V lost 4 bases and J lost 3 bases. Per the germline V gene, CDR1 is SGHRS and CDR2 is YFSETQ. The CDR3, as DNA: TGCGCCAGCAGCCCGGGGACAGGGGGCAAATCGGACACTGAAGCTTTCTTT. It specifies CASSPGTGGKSDTEAFF.

The chain recombines TRBV7-9 with TRBJ2-2; 8 nucleotides align to TRBD2. With V trimmed by 5 bases and J by 2 bases, 7 bases remained unmatched. The CDR3 has 16 residues. Germline CDR1 and CDR2: SEHNR and FQNEAQ (reference sequence). CDR3 residues: CASSGSLAGNTGELFF. CDR3 nucleotides: TGTGCCAGCAGCGGGAGCCTAGCGGGTAACACCGGGGAGCTGTTTTTT.

The rearrangement joins TRBV7-7 to TRBJ2-1; D is undetermined. There are 15 residues in the CDR3. In germline, CDR1 is SSHAT, CDR2 FNYEAQ (reference sequence). Trimming took 5 bases from V and 0 from J, leaving 11 bases between them. DNA for the CDR3: TGTGCCAGCAGCCCAATCAGCAGCTCCTACAATGAGCAGTTCTTC. Its translation is CASSPISSSYNEQFF.

The chain joins TRBV6-6 to TRBJ2-7; TRBD2 aligns across 10 bases. Germline V gives CDR1 MNHNY, CDR2 SVGAGI (reference sequence). This CDR3 spans 15 amino acids. Germline trimming cut 6 bases from V and 2 bases from J; bases unmatched to any gene: 7. The CDR3 nucleotides read TGTGCCAGCAGGGCGGGGCTAGCGGGGGCCTACGAGCAGTACTTC. The encoded protein is CASRAGLAGAYEQYF.

This rearrangement joins TRBV7-2 to TRBJ1-5; a possible D gene is TRBD1 (6 bases). The CDR3 extends over 15 amino acids. V lost 1 base and J 1 base, leaving 8 bases between the germline ends. The germline gives CDR1 SGHTA, CDR2 FQGNSA. The CDR3 reads CASSLVRGSNQPQHF. The CDR3 bases are TGTGCCAGCAGCTTAGTAAGGGGGAGCAATCAGCCCCAGCATTTT.

The rearrangement uses TRBV14 and TRBJ2-5; 7 bases align to TRBD1. V lost 4 bases to trimming and J lost 2 bases; unmatched junction nucleotides: 7. The germline gives CDR1 SGHDN, CDR2 FVKESK. The CDR3 loop spans 15 amino acids. The chain's CDR3 is CASSRTGTVQETQYF. The CDR3 DNA follows: TGTGCCAGCAGCCGTACCGGGACAGTTCAAGAGACCCAGTACTTC.

The sample holds one count of this clone. The chain employs TRBV7-2 and TRBJ2-7, with a possible D match to TRBD1 (6 bases). This CDR3 region has 16 residues. CDR1 is SGHTA, CDR2 FQGNSA, per germline. Trimming shortened V by 5 bases and J by 3 bases, and 20 bases separated the two germline ends. In DNA form, the CDR3 reads TGTGCCAGCAGCCGCCAGTCCGGGACAATGTACTACGAGCAGTACTTC. It specifies CASSRQSGTMYYEQYF.

This chain joins TRBV2 and TRBJ2-1; the D call may be TRBD1 or TRBD2 (6 bases each). CDR1 and CDR2 (germline): SNHLY, FYNNEI. Trimming took off 7 bases at V and 3 bases at J, with 13 bases between the two ends. This CDR3 is built from 14 residues. CDR3 region: CASTKQGLYNEQFF. For the CDR3, the DNA is TGTGCCAGCACCAAACAGGGACTCTACAATGAGCAGTTCTTC.

This chain uses TRBV7-2 with TRBJ1-3; no clear D. The V end was cut by 1 base, the J end by 4 bases, with 11 bases between. The CDR3 totals 15 residues. Germline V gene sequence: CDR1 SGHTA, CDR2 FQGNSA. The CDR3 sequence: CASSLGRIPGNTIYF. CDR3 DNA sequence: TGTGCCAGCAGCTTAGGTCGGATTCCCGGAAACACCATATATTTT.

The rearrangement links TRBV18 to TRBJ2-3, with TRBD2 identical over 9 bases. The germline gives CDR1 KGHSH, CDR2 LQKENI. Trimming removed 6 bases from V and 1 base from J; junction bases left unmatched: 8. The CDR3 sequence is 16 residues long. CDR3 residues: CASSQGAGGRTDTQYF. Written as DNA, the CDR3 is TGTGCCAGCTCTCAAGGAGCGGGAGGACGCACAGATACGCAGTATTTT.